The source of this T cell receptor beta chain is a study of T-cell reconstitution after alpha-beta-depleted transplantation in children. Study-wide findings and caveats: Among T cells one year after transplant, newly produced cells accounted for most counts and diversity. For some patients, TCRbeta diversity was high at day 60 because of recipient T cells and thymic progenitors that survived.

Unique molecular identifiers tagged the TCRbeta library. Using its own MiXCR run on the PCR reads, TCRdb lists one record per CDR3 protein. The table lists some 350,000 distinct CDR3 sequences, around 15% of them singletons, with about 41% in the top ten. Germline V gene sequence: CDR1 MNHEY, CDR2 SVGEGT. The CDR3 is 15 amino acids. The V gene lost 4 bases and the J gene lost 0 bases, with 10 bases spanning the gap. With respect to this clonotype: Its antigen is undetermined.

The source of this sequence is a male patient aged 2-10 years who had a stem cell transplant for acute lymphoblastic leukemia, so the T cells may come from the graft donor. The sample in question was PBMCs, mostly from graft donor cells, obtained 360 days after TCRalphabeta/CD19-depleted stem cell transplant. The chain recombines TRBV6-2 or TRBV6-3 with TRBJ1-5; D unresolved. DNA for the CDR3: TGTGCCAGCAGTTCCGAAGAGTTTAGCAATCAGCCCCAGCATTTT. As protein: CASSSEEFSNQPQHF.